The T cell receptor beta chain described here comes from a study of blood T cell repertoires in COVID-19. In germline, CDR1 is LGHNA, CDR2 YSLEER. V lost 0 bases and J lost 3, with 14 bases in between. The CDR3 contains 16 residues. The repertoire was sequenced with immunoSEQ multiplex PCR; TCRdb's copy has only in-frame clones and lacks some. In the table there are some 120,000 clones, approximately 90% of which are singletons. The sequenced sample consisted of peripheral blood. The chain recombines TRBV4-3 with TRBJ1-2, with D perhaps matching TRBD1 (6 bases). This clonotype was sampled from a woman aged 45-65 years with acute or convalescent COVID-19. The DNA of the CDR3 is TGCGCCAGCAGCCAAGAAAGGTCAGGGGCTCACTATGGCTACACCTTC. This gives the protein CASSQERSGAHYGYTF.